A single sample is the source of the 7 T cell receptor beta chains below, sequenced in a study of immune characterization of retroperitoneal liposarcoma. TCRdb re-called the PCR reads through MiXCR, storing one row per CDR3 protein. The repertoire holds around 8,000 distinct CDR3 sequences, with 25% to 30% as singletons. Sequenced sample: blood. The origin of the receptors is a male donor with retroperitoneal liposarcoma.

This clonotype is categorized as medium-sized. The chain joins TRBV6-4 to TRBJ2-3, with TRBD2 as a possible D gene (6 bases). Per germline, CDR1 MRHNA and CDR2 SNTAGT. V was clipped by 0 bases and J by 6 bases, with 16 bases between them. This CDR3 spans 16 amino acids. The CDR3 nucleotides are TGTGCCAGCAGTGACTCATGGGACTCGAGACTCGATACGCAGTATTTT. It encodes CASSDSWDSRLDTQYF.

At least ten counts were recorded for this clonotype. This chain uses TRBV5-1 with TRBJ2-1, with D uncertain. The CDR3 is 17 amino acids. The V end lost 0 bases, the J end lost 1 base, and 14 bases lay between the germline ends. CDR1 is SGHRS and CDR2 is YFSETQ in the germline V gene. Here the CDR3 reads CASSLDVSAGSYNEQFF. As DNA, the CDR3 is TGCGCCAGCAGCTTGGATGTGAGTGCCGGGTCCTACAATGAGCAGTTCTTC.

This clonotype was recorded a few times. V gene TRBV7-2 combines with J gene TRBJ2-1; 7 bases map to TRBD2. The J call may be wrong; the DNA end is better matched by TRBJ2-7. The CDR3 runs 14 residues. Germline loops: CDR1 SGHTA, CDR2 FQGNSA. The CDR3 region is CASSLAGGSYEQYF. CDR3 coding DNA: TGTGCCAGCAGCTTAGCCGGCGGGAGCTACGAGCAGTACTTC.

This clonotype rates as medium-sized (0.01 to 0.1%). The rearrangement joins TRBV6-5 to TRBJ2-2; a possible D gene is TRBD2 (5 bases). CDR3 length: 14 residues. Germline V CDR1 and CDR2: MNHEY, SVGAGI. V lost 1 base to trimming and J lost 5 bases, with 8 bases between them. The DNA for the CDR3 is TGTGCCAGCAGTTACTATCGGGGAACCGGGGAGCTGTTTTTT. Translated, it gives CASSYYRGTGELFF.

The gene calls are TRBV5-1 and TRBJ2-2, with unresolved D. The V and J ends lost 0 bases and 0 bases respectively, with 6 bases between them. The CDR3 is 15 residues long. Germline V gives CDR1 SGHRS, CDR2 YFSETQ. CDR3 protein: CASSLGTANTGELFF. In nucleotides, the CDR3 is TGCGCCAGCAGCTTGGGGACGGCGAACACCGGGGAGCTGTTTTTT. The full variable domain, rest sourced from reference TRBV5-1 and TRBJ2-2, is KAGVTQTPRYLIKTRGQQVTLSCSPISGHRSVSWYQQTPGQGLQFLFEYFSETQRNKGNFPGRFSGRQFSNSRSEMNVSTLELGDSALYLCASSLGTANTGELFFGEGSRLTVL.

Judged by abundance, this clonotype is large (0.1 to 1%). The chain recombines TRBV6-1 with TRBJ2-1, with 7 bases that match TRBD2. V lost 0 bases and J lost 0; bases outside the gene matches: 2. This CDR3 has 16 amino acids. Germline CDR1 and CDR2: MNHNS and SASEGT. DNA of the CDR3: TGTGCCAGCAGTGAAGCCTCTAGCGGCTCCTACAATGAGCAGTTCTTC. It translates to CASSEASSGSYNEQFF.

In DNA form, the CDR3 reads TGTGCCAGCAGGTTCGGACTAGCGGCCGGCGGAGGGTCCTACACAGATACGCAGTATTTT. Its protein product is CASRFGLAAGGGSYTDTQYF. The chain combines TRBV6-1 with TRBJ2-3; 10 nucleotides line up with TRBD2. CDR3 length: 20 residues. J was trimmed by 2 bases and V by 6 bases; bases with no gene match: 20. The V gene's germline CDR1 is MNHNS and CDR2 SASEGT.